One and the same sample provided the 27 T cell receptor beta chains below, sequenced in a study of T cell clonality in common variable immunodeficiency. Study results and caveats: Fewer deletions and N-nucleotide insertions were reportedly seen in common variable immunodeficiency TCR beta sequences.

Only in-frame clones appear in the TCRdb table, and some are missing; sequencing was by immunoSEQ multiplex PCR. The data show about 20,000 clones, with none appearing a single time. Their target antigens are unknown. Sequencing used peripheral blood mononuclear cells. The receptors here all came from a human donor with common variable immunodeficiency.

A note on this clone: The DNA ends 3 residues before the CDR3 does, and the rest of the CDR3 is filled in from the germline J gene. The chain couples TRBV18 to TRBJ1-1; D unresolved. The CDR3 loop spans 15 amino acids. With 2 bases removed from V and 3 bases from J, the gap between germline ends came to 13 bases. Germline V gives CDR1 KGHSH, CDR2 LQKENI. Partial CDR3 DNA: TGTGCCAGCTCACCAGCCAGGCGAGGGTACACTGAA. Its translation is CASSPARRGYTE. The whole CDR3 protein reads CASSPARRGYTEAFF.

This clone was observed a handful of times. Incomplete CDR3 DNA: TGTGCCAGCAGCCTCCGGGACAGGGGCACTGAA. Translation: CASSLRDRGTE. The CDR3 in full is CASSLRDRGTEAFF. The J gene is TRBJ1-1, the V gene TRBV7-9; 10 bases line up with TRBD1. The CDR3 goes on 3 residues after the read ends, and that part is filled in from the germline J gene. Germline V gives CDR1 SEHNR, CDR2 FQNEAQ (reference sequence). V shed 5 bases and J 4 bases; nucleotides not matched to a gene: 4. The CDR3 totals 14 residues. The variable domain in full, with the rest retrieved from reference TRBV7-9 and TRBJ1-1, is DTGVSQNPRHKITKRGQNVTFRCDPISEHNRLYWYRQTLGQGPEFLTYFQNEAQLEKSRLLSDRFSAERPKGSFSTLEIQRTEQGDSAMYLCASSLRDRGTEAFFGQGTRLTVV.

There are a few counts of this clone. With the read ending 3 residues before the CDR3 end, the germline J gene is used to fill in that end. V usage is TRBV19 and J usage is TRBJ1-2; 8 bases line up with TRBD1. After removal of 5 bases from V and 4 bases from J, the junction contained 12 bases not matched to a gene. The CDR3 is 16 residues long. The germline V gene has CDR1 LNHDA and CDR2 SQIVND (reference sequence). CDR3 loop: CASSWGQVQSGYGYTF. CDR3 DNA (partial): TGTGCCAGTAGTTGGGGACAGGTTCAATCGGGCTATGGC.

Turning to this clone: The read halts 3 residues ahead of the CDR3 end, with the missing end drawn from the germline J gene. The chain is built from TRBV6-2 or TRBV6-3 and TRBJ1-1; D is uncertain. Germline CDR1 and CDR2: MNHEY and SVGEGT. The V end was cut by 6 bases, the J end by 1 base, with 12 bases between. The CDR3 covers 14 residues. This CDR3 reads CASRAGSRNTEAFF. The covered CDR3 bases are TGTGCCAGCAGAGCCGGGTCACGGAACACTGAA.

This clone was counted between two and nine times. The read is 3 residues too short to cover the CDR3 end, so that end is filled in from the germline J gene. V and J are TRBV2 and TRBJ2-4, with D tentatively TRBD1 (5 bases). V lost 11 bases and J 0 bases, leaving 11 bases between the germline ends. CDR3 length: 13 amino acids. The germline gives CDR1 SNHLY, CDR2 FYNNEI. Partial CDR3 DNA: TGTGCCTACGTGGGGCTAGCCAAAAACATT. Amino acid sequence: CAYVGLAKNI. The CDR3 in full is CAYVGLAKNIQYF.

Concerning this clone itself: The read stops 3 residues short of the end of the CDR3; the missing end is completed from the germline J gene. The chain recombines TRBV7-6 with TRBJ1-1, with 8 nucleotides matching TRBD1. Germline V CDR1 and CDR2: SGHVS, FNYEAQ. J gave up 4 bases and V 6 bases, and 7 bases lay outside the gene matches. CDR3 length equals 14 residues. The CDR3: CASRRTGTSTEAFF. The part of the CDR3 DNA that was read is TGTGCCAGCAGACGGACAGGGACGAGCACTGAA.

In its sample, this clone was seen a few times. The CDR3 DNA, read in part, is TGTGCCAGTAGTATAGTTGGGGGGACCACTGAA. Its protein product is CASSIVGGTTE. The entire CDR3 protein reads CASSIVGGTTEAFF. This chain joins TRBV19 and TRBJ1-1, with D perhaps matching TRBD1 (5 bases). The sequenced fragment ends 3 residues before the CDR3 boundary, so the rest is inferred from the germline J gene. This CDR3 has 14 residues. The germline CDR1 and CDR2 sequences are LNHDA and SQIVND (reference sequence). V was pared by 1 base and J by 4 bases, with 10 bases between.

This clone was seen more than once but under ten times. The read falls 3 residues short of the CDR3 end, and the missing part is taken from the germline J gene. The rearrangement joins TRBV19 to TRBJ1-5, with TRBD1 as a possible D gene (6 bases). The ends were cut back, 3 bases at V and 6 bases at J, with 18 bases in the middle. Germline V gene data show CDR1 as LNHDA and CDR2 as SQIVND (reference sequence). CDR3 size: 16 residues. CDR3 sequence reads: CASSIGSAGVVQPQHF. The covered CDR3 bases are TGTGCCAGTAGTATCGGGTCGGCAGGGGTGGTTCAGCCC.

In the case of this clone: Read sequence stops 3 residues before the CDR3 end, and the germline J gene provides the missing end. Other DNA sequences of this sample code for an identical CDR3. The chain employs TRBV18 and TRBJ2-3, with 8 bases lining up with TRBD1. Germline trimming cut 2 bases from V and 0 bases from J; bases unmatched to any gene: 1. The CDR3 has 15 residues. Germline values: CDR1 KGHSH, CDR2 LQKENI. The sequenced part of the CDR3 DNA is TGTGCCAGCTCACCATGGACAGGGAGCACAGATACG. Translating it yields CASSPWTGSTDT. The whole CDR3 sequence reads CASSPWTGSTDTQYF.

This clone turned up a few times. The read terminates 3 residues ahead of where the CDR3 ends, so the germline J gene completes it. J is TRBJ1-3 and V is TRBV7-9; 7 nucleotides line up with TRBD1. The CDR3 spans 15 residues. Trimming at V came to 3 bases and at J to 4 bases, leaving 6 bases not matched to a gene. In germline, CDR1 is SEHNR, CDR2 FQNEAQ (reference sequence). CDR3 loop: CASSLYPGGGNTIYF. The CDR3 bases that were read are TGTGCCAGCAGCTTGTATCCAGGGGGAGGAAACACC.

Many counts were recorded for this clone. The CDR3 extends 3 residues past the end of the read, so its final part is completed from the germline J gene. The chain recombines TRBV29-1 with TRBJ2-1, with D tentatively TRBD1 (5 bases). CDR1 and CDR2 (germline): SQVTM, ANQGSEA. The CDR3 runs 13 residues. Trimming shortened V by 4 bases and J by 6 bases, and 13 bases separated the two germline ends. The CDR3 loop is CSVVRRRANEQFF. The part of the CDR3 DNA that was read is TGCAGCGTTGTCCGTCGCAGGGCCAATGAG.

This clone was observed a few times. The CDR3 end lies 3 residues beyond the end of the read and is filled in from the germline J gene. V usage is TRBV2 and J usage is TRBJ2-5; 9 bases are a match to TRBD1. Germline V gives CDR1 SNHLY, CDR2 FYNNEI. The CDR3 is 17 residues long. Germline trimming cut 4 bases from V and 2 bases from J; bases unmatched to any gene: 11. The CDR3 bases that were read are TGTGCCAGCAGTGCAAACCTCCGCGACAGGGGGCAAGAGACC. Protein sequence: CASSANLRDRGQET. The CDR3, in full, reads CASSANLRDRGQETQYF.

Comment on this clone: The missing CDR3 end, 3 residues past where the read stops, is filled in from the germline J gene. In the same sample, other DNA sequences code for this CDR3. The chain employs TRBV7-9 and TRBJ2-5, with 10 bases identical to TRBD1. V shed 4 bases and J 1 base; nucleotides not matched to a gene: 0. This CDR3 region has 14 residues. From germline, CDR1 is SEHNR and CDR2 FQNEAQ (reference sequence). CDR3 sequence reads: CASSWTGGQETQYF. The CDR3 DNA, read in part, is TGTGCCAGCAGCTGGACAGGGGGCCAAGAGACC.

This clone counts as medium-sized. Read data end 3 residues before the CDR3 end; the end is taken from the germline J gene. The rearrangement uses TRBV12-3 or TRBV12-4 and TRBJ1-1, with D hard to call. The CDR3 runs to 14 residues. V was pared by 6 bases and J by 1 base, with 12 bases between. Partial CDR3 DNA: TGTGCCAGCAGCAATCCTAAACCGAACACTGAA. Protein product: CASSNPKPNTE. The entire CDR3 sequence reads CASSNPKPNTEAFF.

This clone was seen more than once but under ten times. The CDR3 end is not reached by the read, which stops 3 residues before it; the germline J gene fills it in. This chain links TRBV7-2 with TRBJ2-5; tentatively, D is TRBD2 (7 bases). Between the trimmed V and J ends, which lost 5 bases and 4 bases, there was a span of 17 bases. Germline values: CDR1 SGHTA, CDR2 FQGNSA. This CDR3 has 15 amino acids. The CDR3 loop is CASSPHRGAGETQYF. The CDR3 DNA, read in part, is TGTGCCAGCAGCCCCCATCGGGGGGCCGGAGAGACC.

A note on this clone: With the read ending 3 residues before the CDR3 end, the germline J gene is used to fill in that end. Different DNA sequences within this sample yield the same CDR3. The chain joins TRBV18 to TRBJ2-1, with unresolved D. This CDR3 comprises 15 residues. Per germline, CDR1 KGHSH and CDR2 LQKENI. Between the trimmed V and J ends, which lost 1 base and 0 bases, there was a span of 7 bases. The DNA read from the CDR3 is TGTGCCAGCTCACCACAGGGTAGCTCCTACAATGAG. Protein product: CASSPQGSSYNE. The complete CDR3 sequence is CASSPQGSSYNEQFF.

In the case of this clone: The observed sequence ends 3 residues before the CDR3 terminus, with the missing tail filled in from the germline J gene. The V gene is TRBV6-2 or TRBV6-3, the J gene TRBJ2-1, with 14 bases matching TRBD2. With V trimmed by 8 bases and J by 8 bases, 5 bases remained unmatched. The CDR3 consists of 14 residues. Germline assignment: CDR1 MNHEY and CDR2 SVGEGT. CDR3 region: CASSGTSGSDEQFF. The DNA read from the CDR3 is TGTGCCAGCTCCGGGACTAGCGGGAGCGATGAG.

This clone was observed a few times. From the germline J gene comes the end of the CDR3, since the read stops 3 residues before it. The rearrangement links TRBV7-9 to TRBJ2-7, with 10 bases fitting TRBD2. Germline trimming cut 4 bases from V and 6 bases from J; bases unmatched to any gene: 3. This CDR3 spans 13 amino acids. Germline V gene lookup returns CDR1 SEHNR and CDR2 FQNEAQ (reference sequence). The CDR3 spells CASSSSSGSEQYF. The part of the CDR3 DNA that was read is TGTGCCAGCAGCTCCTCTAGCGGGAGCGAG.

About this clone: The read terminates 3 residues before the CDR3 end, so the remaining end is supplied by the germline J gene. The V gene is TRBV7-2, the J gene TRBJ2-2, with a tentative D call TRBD1 (6 bases). CDR3 size: 14 residues. The V end lost 5 bases, the J end lost 0 bases, and 7 bases lay between the germline ends. The V gene's germline CDR1 is SGHTA and CDR2 FQGNSA. The covered CDR3 bases are TGTGCCAGCAGCAACAGGGCGAACACCGGGGAG. Amino acids: CASSNRANTGE. In full, the CDR3 reads CASSNRANTGELFF. Full variable domain (missing parts from reference TRBV7-2 and TRBJ2-2): GAGVSQSPSNKVTEKGKDVELRCDPISGHTALYWYRQSLGQGLEFLIYFQGNSAPDKSGLPSDRFSAERTGGSVSTLTIQRTQQEDSAVYLCASSNRANTGELFFGEGSRLTVL.

The sample holds a few counts of this clone. CDR3 amino acids: CASSGRGENGYTF. The sequenced CDR3 bases are TGTGCCAGTAGCGGCAGGGGGGAGAATGGC. V and J are TRBV19 and TRBJ1-2; 7 positions agree with TRBD1. The read stops 3 residues short of the end of the CDR3; the missing end is completed from the germline J gene. V shed 6 bases, J shed 6 bases, and the junction held 7 bases outside the gene matches. The V gene's germline CDR1 is LNHDA and CDR2 SQIVND (reference sequence). The CDR3 covers 13 residues.

There are a few counts of this clone. Sequencing ends 3 residues short of the CDR3 end; the germline J gene provides the rest. This sequence joins TRBV19 and TRBJ2-4; TRBD2 matches at 8 bases. The CDR3 has 16 amino acids. The germline CDR1 and CDR2 sequences are LNHDA and SQIVND (reference sequence). J lost 3 bases, V lost 7 bases, and 11 bases had no gene match. CDR3 residues: CASTLGAGVGKNIQYF. The part of the CDR3 DNA that was read is TGTGCCAGTACCCTGGGAGCGGGAGTGGGCAAAAACATT.

Worth noting for this clone: The read comes to an end 3 residues before the CDR3 does, leaving the germline J gene to fill in the end. This chain links TRBV20-1 with TRBJ2-3, with D possibly matching TRBD2 (5 bases). Germline V gene sequence: CDR1 DFQATT, CDR2 SNEGSKA (reference sequence). Trimming shortened V by 5 bases and J by 2 bases, and 14 bases separated the two germline ends. This CDR3 contains 14 residues. The sequenced part of the CDR3 DNA is TGCAGTGCTGCCGCGGGCTCGACCACAGATACG. Its translation is CSAAAGSTTDT. The whole CDR3 protein is CSAAAGSTTDTQYF.

This clone appeared a few times. The sequenced fragment ends 3 residues before the CDR3 boundary, so the rest is inferred from the germline J gene. V is TRBV20-1 and J is TRBJ1-2, with D possibly being TRBD1 (5 bases). Germline-derived CDR1 and CDR2 are DFQATT and SNEGSKA (reference sequence). Between the trimmed V and J ends, which lost 0 bases and 3 bases, there was a span of 17 bases. The CDR3 runs to 16 residues. The sequenced part of the CDR3 DNA is TGCAGTGCTAGAGATGGGGGGGAAACGGCAGACTATGGC. It yields the protein CSARDGGETADYG. The entire CDR3 sequence reads CSARDGGETADYGYTF.

Comment on this clone: The sequenced fragment ends 3 residues before the CDR3 boundary, so the rest is inferred from the germline J gene. The rearrangement uses TRBV7-9 and TRBJ2-5, with TRBD1 matching over 9 bases. Germline CDR1 is SEHNR and CDR2 is FQNEAQ (reference sequence). CDR3 size: 14 residues. The V and J ends lost 3 bases and 4 bases, in that order; junction bases with no gene match: 3. The CDR3 sequence is CASSLTGGVETQYF. The covered CDR3 bases are TGTGCCAGCAGCTTGACAGGGGGAGTAGAGACC. The full variable domain, its missing parts supplied by reference TRBV7-9 and TRBJ2-5, is DTGVSQNPRHKITKRGQNVTFRCDPISEHNRLYWYRQTLGQGPEFLTYFQNEAQLEKSRLLSDRFSAERPKGSFSTLEIQRTEQGDSAMYLCASSLTGGVETQYFGPGTRLLVL.

On this clone itself: The read terminates 3 residues ahead of where the CDR3 ends, so the germline J gene completes it. V and J are TRBV7-9 and TRBJ2-4; D remains ambiguous. The CDR3 extends over 13 amino acids. Trimming shortened V by 5 bases and J by 3 bases, and 8 bases separated the two germline ends. Germline V gene data show CDR1 as SEHNR and CDR2 as FQNEAQ (reference sequence). The part of the CDR3 DNA that was read is TGTGCCAGCAGCCCCGGTGACAAAAACATT. Translation gives CASSPGDKNI. The full CDR3 sequence reads CASSPGDKNIQYF.

This clone was counted a few times. The CDR3 is cut off 3 residues early in the read; its end comes from the germline J gene. This chain joins TRBV6-2 or TRBV6-3 and TRBJ2-5; D may be TRBD1 (5 bases). V was clipped by 6 bases and J by 2 bases, with 16 bases between them. The CDR3 runs to 15 residues. Germline CDR1 MNHEY, CDR2 SVGEGT. The sequenced CDR3 bases are TGTGCCAGCAGGATCGTAGGGGTCTGGCAAGAGACC. Encoded protein: CASRIVGVWQET. The whole CDR3 region reads CASRIVGVWQETQYF.

This clone was picked up many times. The read ends 3 residues early relative to the CDR3; the germline J gene fills the gap. The chain recombines TRBV7-3 with TRBJ2-1, with 7 bases aligning to TRBD1. The CDR3 runs to 15 residues. Looked up from germline, CDR1 is SGHTA and CDR2 is FQGTGA. V lost 6 bases and J lost 0; bases outside the gene matches: 5. The chain's CDR3 is CASSLQGSSYNEQFF. The covered CDR3 bases are TGTGCCAGCAGTCTACAGGGGAGCTCCTACAATGAG.